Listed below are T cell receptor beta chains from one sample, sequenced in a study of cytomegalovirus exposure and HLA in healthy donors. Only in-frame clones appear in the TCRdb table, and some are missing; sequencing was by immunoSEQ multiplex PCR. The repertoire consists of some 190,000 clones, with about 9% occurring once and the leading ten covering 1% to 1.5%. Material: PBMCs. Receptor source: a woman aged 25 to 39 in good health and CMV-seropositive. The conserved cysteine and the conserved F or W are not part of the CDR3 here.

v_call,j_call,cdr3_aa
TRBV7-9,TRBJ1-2,ASRDGDGYT
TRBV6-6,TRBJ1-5,ASSLQGWDQPQH
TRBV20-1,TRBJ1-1,SARAGTWAF
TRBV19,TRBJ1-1,ASSISWAGQGAF
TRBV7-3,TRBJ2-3,ASSLTGGMSTDTQY
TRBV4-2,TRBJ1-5,ASSDPGGNQPQH
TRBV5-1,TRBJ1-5,ASSWDRGLYQPQH
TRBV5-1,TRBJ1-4,ASSLGGGRDEKLF
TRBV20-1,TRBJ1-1,SAGGTLEAF
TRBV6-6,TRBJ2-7,ASSFGTAYEQY
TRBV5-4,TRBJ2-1,ASSWGGSSYNEQF
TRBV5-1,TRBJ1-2,ASSWGQGGDWDYGYT
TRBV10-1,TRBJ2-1,ASSLLAGADNEQF
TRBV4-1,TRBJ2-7,ASSQASWGPPSSYEQY
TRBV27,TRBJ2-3,ASSPGDTQY
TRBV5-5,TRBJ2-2,ASSRTGFGELF
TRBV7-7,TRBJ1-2,ASSSLAPGDGYT
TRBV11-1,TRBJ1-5,ASSLEGGGHQPQH
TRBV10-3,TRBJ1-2,AISEMEGVYGYT
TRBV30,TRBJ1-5,AWSADSHNQPQH
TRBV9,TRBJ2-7,ASSVGGGQDTYEQY
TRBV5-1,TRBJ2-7,ASSQTSGLVYEQY
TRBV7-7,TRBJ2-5,ASSFRGGPQETQY
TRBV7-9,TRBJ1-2,ASSPTGQNYGYT
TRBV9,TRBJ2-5,ASSPRTGTETQY
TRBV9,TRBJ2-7,ASSGTGIEQY
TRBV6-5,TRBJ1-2,ASSAAPTGNYGYT
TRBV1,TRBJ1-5,TSSQDRTGGRQPQH